A single sample gave rise to the 23 T cell receptor beta chains below, sequenced in a study of regulatory T cells in long-lasting Graves disease. Time point reported: newly diagnosed GD, antithyroid drugs for less than 3 months. Making the TCR library involved RNA that had been extracted from PBMCs. Arm-PCR of CDR3 regions and iRepertoire HTBI primers were used to build TCR beta libraries. In TCRdb, the multiplex PCR reads were re-called with MiXCR into one record per CDR3 protein. The profile shows 450,000 to 600,000 distinct CDR3 sequences, approximately 12% of them singletons. The sample was also linked to a second study, of T cells in Graves' hyperthyroidism and ophthalmopathy.

Sequencing used peripheral blood mononuclear cells (PBMCs), obtained at new diagnosis, from a patient treated with antithyroid drugs. Source of these receptors: a man in his thirties or forties with Graves disease.

This clonotype was detected ten times or more. V usage is TRBV29-1 and J usage is TRBJ2-3; no reliable D call. Germline values: CDR1 SQVTM, CDR2 ANQGSEA. The CDR3 loop spans 13 amino acids. With 4 bases removed from V and 2 bases from J, the gap between germline ends came to 10 bases. This CDR3 reads CSVGTAITDTQYF. The DNA for the CDR3 is TGCAGCGTTGGGACGGCTATCACAGATACGCAGTATTTT.

The rearrangement links TRBV6-1 to TRBJ1-5, with unresolved D. V shed 6 bases and J shed 7 bases, with 10 bases lying between them. This CDR3 is 12 amino acids long. Germline CDR1 and CDR2: MNHNS and SASEGT. CDR3 nucleotides: TGTGCCAGCAGATCGGGATACCAGCCCCAGCATTTT. Translated: CASRSGYQPQHF.

Worth noting for this clonotype: Its ends do not fully match the called genes, so a read error is possible. The chain employs TRBV27 and TRBJ2-6; TRBD1 or TRBD2 may be the D gene (5 bases each). This CDR3 has 17 amino acids. Per germline, CDR1 MNHEY and CDR2 SMNVEV (reference sequence). The chain's CDR3 is CASSFTAGNSGASVLTF. The CDR3 DNA is TGTGCCAGCAGTTTTACAGCCGGGAACTCTGGGGCCAGCGTCCTGACTTTC. Looking up the rest from reference TRBV27 and TRBJ2-6 gives the full variable domain: EAQVTQNPRYLITVTGKKLTVTCSQNMNHEYMSWYRQDPGLGLRQIYYSMNVEVTDKGDVPEGYKVSRKEKRNFPLILESPSPNQTSLYFCASSFTAGNSGASVLTFGAGSRLTVL.

The J gene is TRBJ2-7, the V gene TRBV12-3 or TRBV12-4; perhaps D is TRBD1 or TRBD2 (5 bases each). The V and J ends lost 7 bases and 5 bases respectively, with 21 bases between them. The CDR3 has 15 residues. This CDR3 reads CASTLRLRGRDEQYF. The CDR3 nucleotides read TGTGCCAGCACCCTACGATTACGGGGCCGGGACGAGCAGTACTTC.

The rearrangement links TRBV29-1 to TRBJ1-4; D is unclear. The germline V gene encodes CDR1 SQVTM and CDR2 ANQGSEA. V was shortened by 2 bases and J by 0 bases, with 10 bases between the two germline ends. The CDR3 spans 15 residues. This chain's CDR3 is CSVEISQPTNEKLFF. The CDR3 DNA is TGCAGCGTTGAAATTTCACAGCCAACTAATGAAAAACTGTTTTTT.

The V call is TRBV7-6, the J call TRBJ2-1; D is perhaps TRBD1 (6 bases). Gene TRBJ2-5 matches the end of the DNA better, so the J call may be wrong. Per the germline V gene, CDR1 is SGHVS and CDR2 is FNYEAQ. CDR3 size: 13 residues. The CDR3: CASSRTGTETQYF. The DNA for the CDR3 is TGTGCCAGCAGCCGAACAGGGACGGAGACCCAGTACTTC.

This clonotype was seen many times. The chain combines TRBV11-2 with TRBJ1-2; a weak D match, TRBD1 (5 bases). Trimming took 5 bases from V and 4 from J, leaving 14 bases between them. Germline CDR1 is SGHAT and CDR2 is FQNNGV. The CDR3 runs 14 residues. DNA for the CDR3: TGTGCCAGCAGCGCAGGGATGGCAGGCTATGGCTACACCTTC. This translates into CASSAGMAGYGYTF. Full variable domain (remainder filled in from reference TRBV11-2 and TRBJ1-2): EAGVAQSPRYKIIEKRQSVAFWCNPISGHATLYWYQQILGQGPKLLIQFQNNGVVDDSQLPKDRFSAERLKGVDSTLKIQPAKLEDSAVYLCASSAGMAGYGYTFGSGTRLTVV.

This clonotype was detected ten times or more. This CDR3 reads CASSFRLAGVEQYF. The CDR3 nucleotides are TGTGCCAGCAGTTTTCGACTAGCGGGTGTCGAGCAGTACTTC. The V gene is TRBV12-3 or TRBV12-4, the J gene TRBJ2-7; 10 bases line up with TRBD2. This CDR3 region has 14 residues. Unmatched junction bases numbered 5, after V lost 3 bases and J lost 6 bases.

This clonotype was seen ten or more times. V and J are TRBV20-1 and TRBJ2-7; tentatively, D is TRBD1 (8 bases). This CDR3 comprises 15 residues. V was clipped by 1 base and J by 6 bases, with 19 bases between them. Per the germline V gene, CDR1 is DFQATT and CDR2 is SNEGSKA (reference sequence). The CDR3 protein is CSARAIGQGGGEQYF. CDR3 DNA sequence: TGCAGTGCTAGAGCGATCGGACAGGGAGGGGGCGAGCAGTACTTC.

This clonotype was recorded a few times. This chain joins TRBV29-1 and TRBJ2-5, with 10 positions matching TRBD1. Per germline, CDR1 SQVTM and CDR2 ANQGSEA. With V trimmed by 6 bases and J by 4 bases, 2 bases remained unmatched. The CDR3 extends over 12 amino acids. The CDR3 here is CSVTGGRETQYF. The CDR3 region has the DNA TGCAGCGTGACAGGGGGCCGAGAGACCCAGTACTTC.

This clonotype is a singleton in its sample. J is TRBJ1-1 and V is TRBV25-1; D remains ambiguous. Trimming removed 2 bases from V and 4 bases from J, with 8 bases in between. Looked up from germline, CDR1 is MGHDK and CDR2 is SYGVNS. The CDR3 spans 13 residues. The CDR3 spells CASSEGDVTEAFF. Here the CDR3 DNA reads TGTGCCAGCAGTGAAGGGGATGTCACTGAAGCTTTCTTT.

The V gene is TRBV29-1, the J gene TRBJ2-1; perhaps TRBD2 as D (5 bases). Germline V gene sequence: CDR1 SQVTM, CDR2 ANQGSEA. The CDR3 spans 11 residues. V lost 4 bases, J lost 7 bases, and 8 bases lay in between. The CDR3: CSVGTLNEQFF. In DNA form, the CDR3 reads TGCAGCGTTGGGACTTTGAATGAGCAGTTCTTC.

The table lists this clonotype with many counts. V and J are TRBV5-1 and TRBJ2-2; 14 bases line up with TRBD2. The CDR3 runs to 18 residues. The junction had 10 bases not matched to a gene; V was cut back by 4 bases and J by 5 bases. The germline V gene encodes CDR1 SGHRS and CDR2 YFSETQ. The CDR3 bases are TGCGCCAGCAGCCGCCGAGGGACTAGCGGGAGTGATACCGGGGAGCTGTTTTTT. As protein: CASSRRGTSGSDTGELFF. The entire variable domain, with the rest obtained from reference TRBV5-1 and TRBJ2-2, is as follows: KAGVTQTPRYLIKTRGQQVTLSCSPISGHRSVSWYQQTPGQGLQFLFEYFSETQRNKGNFPGRFSGRQFSNSRSEMNVSTLELGDSALYLCASSRRGTSGSDTGELFFGEGSRLTVL.

This clonotype has at least ten counts. J is TRBJ2-5 and V is TRBV11-2, with a possible D match to TRBD2 (6 bases). This CDR3 spans 16 amino acids. Germline V gene sequence: CDR1 SGHAT, CDR2 FQNNGV. V was clipped by 1 base and J by 1 base, with 13 bases between them. The CDR3 nucleotides are TGTGCCAGCAGCTTAGGAGGATGGGAGGCCCAAGAGACCCAGTACTTC. This sequence encodes CASSLGGWEAQETQYF. Looking up the rest from reference TRBV11-2 and TRBJ2-5 gives the full variable domain: EAGVAQSPRYKIIEKRQSVAFWCNPISGHATLYWYQQILGQGPKLLIQFQNNGVVDDSQLPKDRFSAERLKGVDSTLKIQPAKLEDSAVYLCASSLGGWEAQETQYFGPGTRLLVL.

At least ten counts were recorded for this clonotype. The rearrangement joins TRBV29-1 to TRBJ2-1, with 7 positions matching TRBD2. The CDR3 totals 14 residues. The J segment lost 7 bases and the V segment lost 4 bases, leaving 10 bases of the junction unmatched. Germline CDR1 and CDR2: SQVTM and ANQGSEA. The CDR3 loop reads CSVAGLSGTNEQFF. CDR3 sequence (DNA): TGCAGCGTTGCGGGGTTAAGCGGGACTAATGAGCAGTTCTTC.

At least ten counts were recorded for this clonotype. CDR3 in DNA: TGTGCCACCAGTGAGGCGGGACAGGGGCTCGATCAGCCCCAGCATTTT. It encodes CATSEAGQGLDQPQHF. The J gene is TRBJ1-5, the V gene TRBV24-1; 10 bases match TRBD1. CDR1 and CDR2 from the germline V gene are KGHDR and SFDVKD. The V gene end was trimmed by 4 bases and the J gene end by 5 bases; junction bases not matched to a gene: 7. This CDR3 contains 16 residues.

This chain joins TRBV11-2 and TRBJ2-7; D unclear. The CDR3 totals 15 residues. Germline V gives CDR1 SGHAT, CDR2 FQNNGV. Trimming removed 2 bases from V and 0 bases from J, with 11 bases in between. CDR3 bases: TGTGCCAGCAGCTTATTAGGTCCTAGCTCCTACGAGCAGTACTTC. Its protein is CASSLLGPSSYEQYF.

This chain uses TRBV9 with TRBJ2-2; TRBD2 agrees at 10 bases. Germline lookup yields CDR1 SGDLS and CDR2 YYNGEE. CDR3 length: 17 amino acids. V shed 3 bases and J 7 bases; nucleotides not matched to a gene: 12. DNA for the CDR3: TGTGCCAGCAGCGCTCACTCAGCGGGAGGGCTTGGCGGGGAGCTGTTTTTT. Its translation: CASSAHSAGGLGGELFF. The full variable domain, its missing parts supplied by reference TRBV9 and TRBJ2-2, is DSGVTQTPKHLITATGQRVTLRCSPRSGDLSVYWYQQSLDQGLQFLIQYYNGEERAKGNILERFSAQQFPDLHSELNLSSLELGDSALYFCASSAHSAGGLGGELFFGEGSRLTVL.

This clonotype has a handful of counts. The chain uses TRBV19 and TRBJ1-2; D may be TRBD1 (5 bases). V was pared by 4 bases and J by 2 bases, with 20 bases between. The CDR3 spans 17 residues. From germline, CDR1 is LNHDA and CDR2 SQIVND (reference sequence). For the CDR3, the DNA is TGTGCCAGTAGTACTCCATGGGGCTCGGCACGCAACTATGGCTACACCTTC. Protein product: CASSTPWGSARNYGYTF.

Many counts were recorded for this clonotype. The rearrangement links TRBV2 to TRBJ2-7; the D gene is possibly TRBD2 (7 bases). This CDR3 spans 15 amino acids. Trimming left V 4 bases short and J 1 base short, with 14 bases between. Per the germline V gene, CDR1 is SNHLY and CDR2 is FYNNEI. The CDR3, as DNA: TGTGCCAGCAGTGGGGGGGCAGCGGGATCCTACGAGCAGTACTTC. Protein sequence: CASSGGAAGSYEQYF.

This clonotype was detected only once. The chain has TRBV6-2 or TRBV6-3 and TRBJ2-7; maybe TRBD2 (7 bases). V lost 6 bases, J lost 3 bases, and 15 bases lay in between. Looked up from germline, CDR1 is MNHEY and CDR2 is SVGEGT. The CDR3 runs 14 residues. The DNA of the CDR3 is TGTGCCAGCAGCCGGAACAGGGAGGGCTACGAGCAGTACTTC. Translation gives CASSRNREGYEQYF.

This chain links TRBV20-1 with TRBJ1-1, with D unresolved. V was clipped by 3 bases and J by 2 bases, with 7 bases between them. The CDR3 covers 12 residues. Germline loops: CDR1 DFQATT, CDR2 SNEGSKA (reference sequence). CDR3 in DNA: TGCAGTGCTAGGACACTTAACACTGAAGCTTTCTTT. It yields the protein CSARTLNTEAFF.

This clonotype was counted many times. This chain joins TRBV7-8 and TRBJ2-1; 8 nucleotides line up with TRBD2. CDR1 is SGHVS and CDR2 is FQNEAQ in the germline V gene. This CDR3 spans 16 amino acids. The J segment lost 9 bases and the V segment lost 5 bases, leaving 15 bases of the junction unmatched. The chain's CDR3 is CASSPPAGTRLPEQFF. The CDR3 DNA reads as TGTGCCAGCAGCCCCCCCGCCGGGACTAGACTGCCTGAGCAGTTCTTC.